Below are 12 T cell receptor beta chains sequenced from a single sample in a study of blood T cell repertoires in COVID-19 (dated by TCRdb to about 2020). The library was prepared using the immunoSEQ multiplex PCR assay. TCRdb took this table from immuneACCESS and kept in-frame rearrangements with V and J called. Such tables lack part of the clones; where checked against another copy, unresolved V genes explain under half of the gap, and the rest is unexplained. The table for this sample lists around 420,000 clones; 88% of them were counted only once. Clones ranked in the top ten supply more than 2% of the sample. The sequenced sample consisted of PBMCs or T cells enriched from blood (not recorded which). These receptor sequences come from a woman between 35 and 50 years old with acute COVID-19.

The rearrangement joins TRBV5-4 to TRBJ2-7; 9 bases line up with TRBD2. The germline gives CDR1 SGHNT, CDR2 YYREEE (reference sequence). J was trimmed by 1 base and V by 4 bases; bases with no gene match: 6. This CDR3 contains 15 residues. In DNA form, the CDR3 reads TGTGCCAGCAGCCTGGGGACTAGCCTTTCCTACGAGCAGTACTTC. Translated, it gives CASSLGTSLSYEQYF.

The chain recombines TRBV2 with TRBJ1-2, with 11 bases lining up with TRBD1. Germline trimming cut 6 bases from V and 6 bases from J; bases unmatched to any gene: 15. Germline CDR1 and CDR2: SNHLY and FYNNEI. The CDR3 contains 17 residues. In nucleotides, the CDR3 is TGTGCCAGCAGCGGACGGACAGGGGGCCTGTCTATGGATGGCTACACCTTC. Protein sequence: CASSGRTGGLSMDGYTF. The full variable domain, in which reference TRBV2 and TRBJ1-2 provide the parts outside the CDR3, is EPEVTQTPSHQVTQMGQEVILRCVPISNHLYFYWYRQILGQKVEFLVSFYNNEISEKSEIFDDQFSVERPDGSNFTLKIRSTKLEDSAMYFCASSGRTGGLSMDGYTFGSGTRLTVV.

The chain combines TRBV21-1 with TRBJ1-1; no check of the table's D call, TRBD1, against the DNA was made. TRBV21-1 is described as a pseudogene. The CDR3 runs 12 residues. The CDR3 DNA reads TGTGCCAGGGACAGGACGAACACTGAAGCTTTCTTT. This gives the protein CARDRTNTEAFF.

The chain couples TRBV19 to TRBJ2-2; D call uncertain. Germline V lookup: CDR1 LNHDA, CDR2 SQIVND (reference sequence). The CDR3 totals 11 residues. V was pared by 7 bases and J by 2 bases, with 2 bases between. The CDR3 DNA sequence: TGTGCCAGTACTAACACCGGGGAGCTGTTTTTT. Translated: CASTNTGELFF.

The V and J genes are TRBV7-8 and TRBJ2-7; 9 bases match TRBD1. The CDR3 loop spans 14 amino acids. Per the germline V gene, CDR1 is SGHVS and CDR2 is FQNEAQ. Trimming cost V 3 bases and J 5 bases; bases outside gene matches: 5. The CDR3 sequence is CASSLGTGPHEQYF. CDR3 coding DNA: TGTGCCAGCAGCTTGGGGACAGGGCCCCACGAGCAGTACTTC.

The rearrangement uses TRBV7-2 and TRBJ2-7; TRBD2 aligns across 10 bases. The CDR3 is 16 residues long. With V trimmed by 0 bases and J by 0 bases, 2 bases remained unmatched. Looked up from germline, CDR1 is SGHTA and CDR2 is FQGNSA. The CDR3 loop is CASSLASGGLSYEQYF. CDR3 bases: TGTGCCAGCAGCTTAGCTAGCGGGGGGCTCTCCTACGAGCAGTACTTC.

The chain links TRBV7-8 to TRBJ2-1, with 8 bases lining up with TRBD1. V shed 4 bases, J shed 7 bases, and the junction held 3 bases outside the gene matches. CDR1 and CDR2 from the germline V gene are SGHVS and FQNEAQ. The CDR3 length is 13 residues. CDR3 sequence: CASSSGTGNEQFF. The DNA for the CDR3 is TGTGCCAGCAGCTCCGGGACAGGTAATGAGCAGTTCTTC.

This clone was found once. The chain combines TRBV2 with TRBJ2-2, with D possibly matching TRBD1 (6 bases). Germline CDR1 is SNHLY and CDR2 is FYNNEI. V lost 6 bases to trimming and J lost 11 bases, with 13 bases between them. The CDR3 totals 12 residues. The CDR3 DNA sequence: TGTGCCAGCAGACAGGACAGTACCGAGCTGTTTTTT. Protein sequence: CASRQDSTELFF.

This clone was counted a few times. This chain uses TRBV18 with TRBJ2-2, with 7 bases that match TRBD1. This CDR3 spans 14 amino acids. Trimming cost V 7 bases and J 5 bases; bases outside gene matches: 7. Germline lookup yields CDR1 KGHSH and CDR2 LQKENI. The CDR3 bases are TGTGCCAGCTTTCCGGGACAGAGGACCGGGGAGCTGTTTTTT. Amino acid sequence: CASFPGQRTGELFF.

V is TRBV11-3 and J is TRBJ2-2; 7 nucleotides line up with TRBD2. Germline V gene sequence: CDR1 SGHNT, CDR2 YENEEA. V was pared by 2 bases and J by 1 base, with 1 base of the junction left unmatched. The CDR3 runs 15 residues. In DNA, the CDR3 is TGTGCCAGCAGCTTAAGCGGGGTGAACACCGGGGAGCTGTTTTTT. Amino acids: CASSLSGVNTGELFF.

The CDR3 region is CASSLGQGFYEQYF. CDR3 nucleotide sequence: TGTGCCAGCAGCTTAGGACAGGGCTTCTACGAGCAGTACTTC. The V and J genes are TRBV5-6 and TRBJ2-7, with 8 bases matching TRBD1. This CDR3 spans 14 amino acids. CDR1 and CDR2 (germline): SGHDT, YYEEEE. V shed 2 bases, J shed 3 bases, and the junction held 4 bases outside the gene matches.

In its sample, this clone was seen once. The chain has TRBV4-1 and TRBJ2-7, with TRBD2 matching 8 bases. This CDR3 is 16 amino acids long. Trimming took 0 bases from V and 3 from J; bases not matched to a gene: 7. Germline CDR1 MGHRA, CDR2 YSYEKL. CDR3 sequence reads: CASSQESAGAIYEQYF. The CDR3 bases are TGCGCCAGCAGCCAAGAATCAGCGGGGGCCATCTACGAGCAGTACTTC.